Below, 9 T cell receptor beta chains from the same sample are listed, as sequenced in a study of blood T cell repertoires in COVID-19. Assay: immunoSEQ multiplex PCR; the TCRdb copy retains only in-frame clones and omits some. The repertoire consists of some 300,000 clones, with around 87% occurring once and the leading ten covering 2% to 3%. Material: peripheral blood. All receptors come from a man aged 18-30 years with active or convalescent COVID-19.

V usage is TRBV7-2 and J usage is TRBJ2-5; 9 bases match TRBD2. The CDR3 runs 16 residues. Germline V gives CDR1 SGHTA, CDR2 FQGNSA. Trimming removed 1 base from V and 5 bases from J; junction bases left unmatched: 8. As DNA, the CDR3 is TGTGCCAGCAGCTTAGAGTTGGCGGGAGGGTCGGAGACCCAGTACTTC. Its translation is CASSLELAGGSETQYF.

This chain uses TRBV19 with TRBJ1-1; 9 bases agree with TRBD1. Germline assignment: CDR1 LNHDA and CDR2 SQIVND (reference sequence). Losses at the gene ends were 5 bases for V and 3 bases for J; bases not matched to a gene: 7. The CDR3 has 15 amino acids. CDR3 residues: CASSAGTGIYTEAFF. The CDR3 bases are TGTGCCAGTAGTGCCGGGACAGGGATTTACACTGAAGCTTTCTTT. The variable domain in full, with the rest retrieved from reference TRBV19 and TRBJ1-1, is DGGITQSPKYLFRKEGQNVTLSCEQNLNHDAMYWYRQDPGQGLRLIYYSQIVNDFQKGDIAEGYSVSREKKESFPLTVTSAQKNPTAFYLCASSAGTGIYTEAFFGQGTRLTVV.

This rearrangement joins TRBV29-1 to TRBJ1-1; 9 positions agree with TRBD1. Germline CDR1 SQVTM, CDR2 ANQGSEA. The CDR3 has 14 amino acids. With V trimmed by 4 bases and J by 7 bases, 10 bases remained unmatched. CDR3 in DNA: TGCAGCGTTGTCCCCGACAGGGGGTACGATGAAGCTTTCTTT. This codes for CSVVPDRGYDEAFF.

In this sample, this clone turned up once. The V and J genes are TRBV24-1 and TRBJ2-1; 7 nucleotides align to TRBD1. This CDR3 is built from 16 residues. The V and J ends lost 3 bases and 6 bases, in that order; junction bases with no gene match: 10. Germline CDR1 reads KGHDR; CDR2 reads SFDVKD. The CDR3: CATSDDRQGTSNEQFF. DNA of the CDR3: TGTGCCACCAGTGATGATCGACAGGGCACCTCCAATGAGCAGTTCTTC.

This clone was observed once. The chain combines TRBV9 with TRBJ2-3; D is perhaps TRBD1 (7 bases). Trimming took off 7 bases at V and 0 bases at J, with 12 bases between the two ends. The germline V gene has CDR1 SGDLS and CDR2 YYNGEE. This CDR3 spans 14 amino acids. The CDR3 region is CASGGGGSTDTQYF. For the CDR3, the DNA is TGTGCCAGCGGAGGGGGCGGGAGCACAGATACGCAGTATTTT.

The chain employs TRBV28 and TRBJ1-2, with unresolved D. Germline V gene lookup returns CDR1 MDHEN and CDR2 SYDVKM. Deletions cut 5 bases from V and 3 bases from J, with 19 bases between. The CDR3 has 16 amino acids. The CDR3 protein is CASSQLSALNHYGYTF. The CDR3 region has the DNA TGTGCCAGCAGTCAACTGTCCGCACTGAATCACTATGGCTACACCTTC.

This clone came up once. V and J are TRBV28 and TRBJ1-2; D is perhaps TRBD1 (6 bases). The CDR3 consists of 14 residues. Germline lookup yields CDR1 MDHEN and CDR2 SYDVKM. Deletions cut 5 bases from V and 5 bases from J, with 15 bases between. CDR3 bases: TGTGCCAGCAGTCCCCTAGGGGGAGTTTATGGCTACACCTTC. This encodes CASSPLGGVYGYTF.

This clone was detected a few times. The chain links TRBV19 to TRBJ1-5, with a weak D call TRBD1 (6 bases). Germline CDR1 LNHDA, CDR2 SQIVND (reference sequence). V was pared by 7 bases and J by 4 bases, with 14 bases between. The CDR3 has 14 residues. The CDR3 coding sequence is TGTGCCAGTAATCTCAGGGGATCGAATCAGCCCCAGCATTTT. It specifies CASNLRGSNQPQHF.

The chain recombines TRBV5-1 with TRBJ2-5; the match to TRBD1 covers 7 bases. CDR1 SGHRS and CDR2 YFSETQ come from the germline V gene. The junction had 4 bases not matched to a gene; V was cut back by 3 bases and J by 2 bases. The CDR3 contains 14 residues. CDR3 coding DNA: TGCGCCAGCAGCTCTGGGACAGCACAAGAGACCCAGTACTTC. Translating it yields CASSSGTAQETQYF.